The T cell receptor (beta chain) under discussion was sequenced for a study of blood T cell repertoires in COVID-19. Per the original data handling: Reference gene primers were amplified, and this amplification served to estimate nucleated cell counts. Method: immunoSEQ multiplex PCR; TCRdb's copy keeps in-frame clones and lacks some. That table furnishes V, J and clone size, whereas the DNA furnished D and trimming. This sample has some 200,000 clones; roughly 87% occur once, and the top ten carry approximately 6.1%. This clonotype was obtained from a woman aged 40 to 49 with acute or convalescent COVID-19. The specimen sequenced was peripheral blood.

The CDR3 DNA is TGTGCCAGCAGCCTCCGTCTTAGCTCTGGGGCCAACGTCCTGACTTTC. It specifies CASSLRLSSGANVLTF. The chain couples TRBV3-1 (or the pseudogene TRBV3-2) to TRBJ2-6; D remains ambiguous. The germline V and J ends were trimmed by 4 bases and 0 bases, with 10 bases remaining between them. Germline CDR1 LGHDT, CDR2 YNNKEL (reference sequence). CDR3 size: 16 residues.